The TCR beta chain described here comes from a study of a mutant IDH1 vaccine in newly diagnosed glioma. At the level of the study: Of the patients given treatment, about 62% were male and approximately 38% were female, and a mean age of around 41 years was recorded.

Profiled with immunoSEQ multiplex PCR; TCRdb holds only in-frame clones, not every one. The sample has fewer than 35,000 clones; 81% are singletons. As for time point: week 35, safety follow-up. The vaccine gave 300 ug of a 20-mer mutant IDH1 peptide subcutaneously per dose. The vaccination schedule gave patients eight doses in weeks 1, 3, 5, 7, 11, 15, 19 and 23. Those who donated had recent WHO grade 3 or 4 IDH1-mutant, ATRX-lost astrocytomas. As to this clone: The antigen remains undetermined.

The CDR3 is 14 amino acids. The V gene lost 2 bases and the J gene lost 1 base, with 8 bases spanning the gap. Per the germline V gene, CDR1 is MNHEY and CDR2 is SVGAGI. The receptor was isolated from a man between 25 and 39 years old with glioma. The rearrangement joins TRBV6-5 to TRBJ1-2, with D possibly being TRBD1 (5 bases). The input for sequencing was PBMCs, taken from a glioma patient whose treatment included an IDH1 peptide vaccine. The CDR3 sequence is CASSYRGGNYGYTF. In DNA, the CDR3 is TGTGCCAGCAGTTACCGCGGGGGTAACTATGGCTACACCTTC.